This is a list of T cell receptor beta chains from one sample in a study of cytomegalovirus exposure and HLA in healthy donors. Sequencing was performed with immunoSEQ multiplex PCR; in TCRdb, only in-frame clones are kept and a portion is missing. In the table there are 200,000 to 250,000 clones, approximately 70% of which are singletons. Sequencing was carried out using PBMCs. These receptor sequences come from a man aged 35 to 55 in good health and CMV-seropositive. The CDR3 runs from the conserved cysteine through the conserved F or W. A D gene is named only where the DNA matches it firmly.

V gene	J gene	D gene	CDR3 protein
TRBV7-6	TRBJ1-3	NA	CASSLRQVGDSGNTIYF
TRBV27	TRBJ2-1	NA	CASSLMWGLNEQFF
TRBV25-1	TRBJ2-7	NA	CASQRGGSGSYEQYF
TRBV11-2	TRBJ2-2	NA	CASTLGGLAGELFF
TRBV7-8	TRBJ2-1	TRBD2	CASRGTGGGGASYNEQFF
TRBV7-6	TRBJ2-5	NA	CASSPDQETQYF
TRBV5-1	TRBJ1-2	TRBD1	CASSPTGTGDSGHGYTF
TRBV4-2	TRBJ1-2	NA	CASSQDGGGYGYTF
TRBV7-9	TRBJ2-7	TRBD1	CASSLERGQGQGEQYF
TRBV5-4	TRBJ1-2	NA	CASSLDGFGGGYTF
TRBV5-1	TRBJ1-6	NA	CASSLGRGNSPLHF
TRBV15	TRBJ1-1	NA	CATSRDLGVGTEAFF
TRBV15	TRBJ2-7	TRBD1	CATSSGQVSSYEQYF
TRBV5-1	TRBJ2-6	TRBD1	CASSLNPGQESSGANVLTF
TRBV2	TRBJ1-6	TRBD1	CATIAGQGNSPLHF
TRBV4-1	TRBJ2-5	TRBD1	CASSQGWDRVTQETQYF
TRBV28	TRBJ2-3	NA	CASSPPGWFQDTQYF